This T cell receptor beta chain was obtained from a study of blood T cell repertoires in COVID-19. Whole-study context: Spain, Italy and the United States supplied samples that represented acute and convalescent COVID-19.

The CDR3 length is 14 residues. Trimming took 5 bases from V and 6 from J; bases not matched to a gene: 8. The V gene's germline CDR1 is MNHEY and CDR2 SVGAGI. Enrolment of Seattle patients took place during active infection, and they were followed longitudinally. As processed by the authors: Amplification of reference gene primers was used by the study to estimate nucleated cell counts. Method: immunoSEQ multiplex PCR; TCRdb's copy keeps in-frame clones and lacks some. That table gives V, J and clone size, and the DNA gave D and trimming. Of hundreds of thousands of clones in the sample, around 90% are singletons; the top ten hold around 0.92%.

This receptor was identified in a man aged 18 to 29 with COVID-19, enrolled during active disease. This sequence joins TRBV6-5 and TRBJ2-7; 9 nucleotides align to TRBD1. The sample was peripheral blood. The CDR3 nucleotides are TGTGCCAGCAGTACGGGACAGGGCGGAATCGAGCAGTACTTC. This gives the protein CASSTGQGGIEQYF.